What follows describes a single T cell receptor (beta chain). The antigen remains undetermined. Per the germline V gene, CDR1 is SGHTA and CDR2 is FQGTGA. The CDR3 has 14 residues. Trimming took off 5 bases at V and 4 bases at J, with 9 bases between the two ends. This sample was included in a study of T cell responses to AZD1222 COVID-19 vaccine. Study-level points and caveats: Just 6 or 7 people given AZD1222 tested seropositive at baseline. Researchers report vaccine-associated CD4 TCRs spanning spike, with dominance at 160-218 and 743-854. The breadth and depth of Spike-specific TCRs increased once two AZD1222 doses had been given. Repertoire samples came only from after the peak T cell response.

The method was immunoSEQ multiplex PCR; TCRdb's version includes in-frame clones alone and lacks a portion of them. In the table there are approximately 120,000 clones, 89% of which are singletons. The sequencing used peripheral blood, collected on day 0 of AZD1222 vaccination. The sequence was obtained from an adult in good health. The chain recombines TRBV7-3 with TRBJ1-6, with D maybe TRBD1 (5 bases). The CDR3 loop is CASSRGAYNSPLHF. CDR3 bases: TGTGCCAGCAGCAGGGGAGCGTATAATTCACCCCTCCACTTT.